This T cell receptor (beta chain) was obtained from a study of PD-1 blockade in classical Hodgkin lymphoma. Profiled with immunoSEQ multiplex PCR; TCRdb holds only in-frame clones, not every one. Of under 45,000 clones detected, 65% to 80% appear once; the ten largest clones hold more than 20%. Findings and caveats of the study: With CD4+ cells, TCR diversity rose significantly by C4D1, but not with CD8+ cells.

Brentuximab vedotin exposure varied among the patients, all of whom had relapsed after autologous stem cell transplantation. Notes on this clone: Its cognate antigen is unknown.

Trimming shortened V by 5 bases and J by 1 base, and 6 bases separated the two germline ends. Germline-derived CDR1 and CDR2 are GTSNPN and SVGIG (reference sequence). There are 11 residues in the CDR3. This specimen was peripheral blood mononuclear cells (PBMCs), taken at baseline. The source is a human donor with classical Hodgkin lymphoma. The chain is built from TRBV30 and TRBJ2-7; no firm D call. The CDR3 sequence: CAWVRSYEQYF. Here the CDR3 DNA reads TGTGCCTGGGTAAGATCCTACGAGCAGTACTTC.